This T cell receptor (beta chain) originates from a study of response to subunit inactivated influenza vaccine. General observations from the study: Authors suggested that a seasonal influenza vaccination recruits few new T cells each time.

There are a few counts of this clonotype. Its specificity is not known. TCRdb used MiXCR to reprocess the RT-PCR reads, holding one entry per CDR3 protein. Of hundreds of thousands of distinct CDR3 sequences listed, roughly 8.2% are singletons. Per germline, CDR1 SEHNR and CDR2 FQNEAQ (reference sequence). Losses at the gene ends were 6 bases for V and 4 bases for J; bases not matched to a gene: 7. The CDR3 runs 14 residues. This receptor was obtained from a man between 50 and 69 years old who received an inactivated influenza vaccine. Sample: PBMCs from blood, taken around 25 months after vaccination. V usage is TRBV7-9 and J usage is TRBJ2-3; 7 bases fit TRBD1. CDR3 sequence: CASSKGGGPDTQYF. As DNA, the CDR3 is TGTGCCAGCAGTAAAGGGGGCGGTCCAGATACGCAGTATTTT.